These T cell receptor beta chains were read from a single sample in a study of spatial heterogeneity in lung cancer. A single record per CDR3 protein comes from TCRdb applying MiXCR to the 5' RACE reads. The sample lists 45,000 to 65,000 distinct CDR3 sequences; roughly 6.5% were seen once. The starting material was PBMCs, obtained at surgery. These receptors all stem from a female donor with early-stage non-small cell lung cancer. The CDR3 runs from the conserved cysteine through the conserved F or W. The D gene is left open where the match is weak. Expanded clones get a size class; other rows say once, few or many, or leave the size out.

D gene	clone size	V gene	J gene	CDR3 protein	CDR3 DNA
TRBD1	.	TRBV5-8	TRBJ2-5	CASSLRTGQETQYF	TGTGCCAGCAGCCTTCGGACAGGTCAAGAGACCCAGTACTTC
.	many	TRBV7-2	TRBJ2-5	CASSLGSETQYF	TGTGCCAGCAGCTTAGGTTCGGAGACCCAGTACTTC
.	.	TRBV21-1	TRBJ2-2	CASSRKTGLFSGELFF	TGTGCCAGCAGCAGAAAGACGGGCCTATTCTCCGGGGAGCTGTTTTTT
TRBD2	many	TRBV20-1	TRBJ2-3	CSASRPGGGALSGADTQYF	TGCAGTGCTAGTAGGCCCGGCGGGGGGGCGCTGTCTGGGGCAGATACGCAGTATTTT
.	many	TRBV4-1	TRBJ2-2	CASRAFRGGYTGELFF	TGCGCCAGCAGGGCTTTCCGCGGGGGCTACACCGGGGAGCTGTTTTTT
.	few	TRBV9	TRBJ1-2	CASRRTDNYGYTF	TGTGCCAGCAGACGAACCGATAACTATGGCTACACCTTC
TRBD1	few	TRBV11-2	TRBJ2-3	CASSFLPTGITDTQYF	TGTGCCAGCAGCTTCTTACCGACAGGGATCACAGATACGCAGTATTTT
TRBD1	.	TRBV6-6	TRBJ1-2	CASSYADRAANYGYTF	TGTGCCAGCAGTTACGCCGACAGGGCGGCTAACTATGGCTACACCTTC
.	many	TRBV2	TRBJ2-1	CASSYYNEQFF	TGTGCCAGCAGTTATTACAATGAGCAGTTCTTC
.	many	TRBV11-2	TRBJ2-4	CASSLDQGGIQYF	TGTGCCAGCAGCTTAGATCAGGGCGGGATTCAGTACTTC
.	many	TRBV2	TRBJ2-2	CASRYGGAITGELFF	TGTGCCAGCCGTTATGGCGGTGCGATAACCGGGGAGCTGTTTTTT
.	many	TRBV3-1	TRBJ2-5	CASRPGPGRETQYF	TGTGCCAGCAGACCGGGACCCGGACGAGAGACCCAGTACTTC
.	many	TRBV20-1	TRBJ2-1	CSATFETYNEQFF	TGCAGTGCTACGTTTGAAACCTACAATGAGCAGTTCTTC
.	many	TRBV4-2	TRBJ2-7	CASSPGGANPYEQYF	TGTGCCAGCAGCCCTGGGGGCGCAAACCCCTACGAGCAGTACTTC
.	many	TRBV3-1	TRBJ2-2	CASSDWASGGELFF	TGTGCCAGCAGCGATTGGGCCTCCGGCGGGGAGCTGTTTTTT
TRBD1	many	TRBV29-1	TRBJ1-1	CSVDRQGGTEAFF	TGCAGCGTTGACCGACAGGGAGGCACTGAAGCTTTCTTT
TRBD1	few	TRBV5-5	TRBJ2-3	CASSFRPTGSTDTQYF	TGTGCCAGCAGCTTTCGGCCGACAGGGAGCACAGATACGCAGTATTTT
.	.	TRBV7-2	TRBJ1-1	CASSPQVGGRAFF	TGTGCCAGCAGCCCTCAAGTGGGGGGCAGGGCTTTCTTT
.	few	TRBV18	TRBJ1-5	CASSPPNQPQHF	TGTGCCAGCTCACCTCCTAATCAGCCCCAGCATTTT
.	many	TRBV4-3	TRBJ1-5	CASSQDWGGAYQPQHF	TGCGCCAGCAGCCAAGATTGGGGAGGGGCTTATCAGCCCCAGCATTTT
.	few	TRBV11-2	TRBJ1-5	CASSLERQPQHF	TGTGCCAGCAGCTTAGAGAGGCAGCCCCAGCATTTT
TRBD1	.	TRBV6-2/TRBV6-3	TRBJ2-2	CASTKDGTGTGELFF	TGTGCCAGCACCAAAGACGGGACAGGGACCGGGGAGCTGTTTTTT
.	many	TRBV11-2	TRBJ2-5	CASSLDLMGWTQYF	TGTGCCAGCAGCTTAGATCTAATGGGGTGGACCCAGTACTTC
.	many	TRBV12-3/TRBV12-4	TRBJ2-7	CASSSQGGSSYEQYF	TGTGCCAGCAGTTCCCAGGGGGGGAGCTCCTACGAGCAGTACTTC
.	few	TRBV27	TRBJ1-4	CASSSTGGDEKLFF	TGTGCCAGCAGCTCGACAGGAGGTGATGAAAAACTGTTTTTT
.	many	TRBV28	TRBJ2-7	CASSLSDYEQYF	TGTGCCAGCAGTTTATCGGATTACGAGCAGTACTTC
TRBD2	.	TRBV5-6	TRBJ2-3	CATERRGGTDTQYF	TGTGCCACCGAGCGGCGGGGGGGCACAGATACGCAGTATTTT
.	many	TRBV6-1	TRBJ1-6	CASSESELPNSPLHF	TGTGCCAGCAGTGAATCCGAGCTCCCAAATTCACCCCTCCACTTT
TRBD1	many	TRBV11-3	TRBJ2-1	CASSLGTVNEQFF	TGTGCCAGCAGCTTGGGGACAGTCAATGAGCAGTTCTTC
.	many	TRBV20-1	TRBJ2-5	CSVLPPKETQYF	TGCAGCGTCCTTCCTCCCAAAGAGACCCAGTACTTC
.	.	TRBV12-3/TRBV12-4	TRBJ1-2	CASSRPDSNYGYTF	TGTGCCAGCAGTAGGCCGGACTCTAACTATGGCTACACCTTC
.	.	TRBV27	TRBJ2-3	CASSQTERTSTDTQYF	TGTGCCAGCAGTCAAACTGAGCGGACCAGCACAGATACGCAGTATTTT
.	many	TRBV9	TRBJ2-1	CASSVGGLVAHEQFF	TGTGCCAGCAGCGTAGGGGGGCTTGTGGCCCATGAGCAGTTCTTC
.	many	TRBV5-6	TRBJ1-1	CASSFDSQNTEAFF	TGTGCCAGCAGCTTTGACAGCCAGAACACTGAAGCTTTCTTT
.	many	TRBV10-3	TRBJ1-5	CATSRGENQPQHF	TGTGCCACGAGCAGGGGAGAGAATCAGCCCCAGCATTTT
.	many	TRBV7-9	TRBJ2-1	CASSSRLGRKSSYNEQFF	TGTGCCAGCAGCTCCCGTCTTGGGCGGAAGAGCTCCTACAATGAGCAGTTCTTC
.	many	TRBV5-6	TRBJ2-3	CASSTDRTDTQYF	TGTGCCAGCAGTACAGACAGGACAGATACGCAGTATTTT
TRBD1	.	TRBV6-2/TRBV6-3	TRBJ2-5	CASTRTGWGETQYF	TGTGCCAGCACTCGGACAGGTTGGGGAGAGACCCAGTACTTC
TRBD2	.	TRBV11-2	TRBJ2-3	CASSSLAGGPTDTQYF	TGTGCCAGCAGCTCCCTAGCGGGGGGGCCCACAGATACGCAGTATTTT
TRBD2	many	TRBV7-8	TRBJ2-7	CASSLRGEGVLASEQYF	TGTGCCAGCAGCTTGCGGGGGGAGGGGGTGTTAGCCTCCGAGCAGTACTTC
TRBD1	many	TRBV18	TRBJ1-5	CASSPGTGGTGPQHF	TGTGCCAGCTCACCGGGAACAGGGGGCACGGGGCCCCAGCATTTT
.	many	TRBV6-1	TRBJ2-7	CASSVSGPIATKQYF	TGTGCCAGCAGCGTTTCGGGGCCAATTGCTACGAAGCAGTACTTC
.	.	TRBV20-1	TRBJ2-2	CSAIASLTGELFF	TGCAGTGCTATCGCTAGCTTAACCGGGGAGCTGTTTTTT
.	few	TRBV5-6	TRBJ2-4	CASSSETSFENIQYF	TGTGCCAGCAGCTCCGAAACTAGCTTCGAAAACATTCAGTACTTC
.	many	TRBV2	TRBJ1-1	CASIRETEAFF	TGTGCCAGCATACGGGAGACTGAAGCTTTCTTT
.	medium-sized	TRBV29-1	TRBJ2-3	CSVVRGGTDTQYF	TGCAGCGTTGTGCGCGGGGGCACAGATACGCAGTATTTT
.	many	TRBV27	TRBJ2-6	CASSGSGANVLTF	TGTGCCAGCAGCGGGTCTGGGGCCAACGTCCTGACTTTC
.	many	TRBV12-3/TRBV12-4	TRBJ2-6	CASSLGVSGANVLTF	TGTGCCAGCAGTTTAGGGGTCTCTGGGGCCAACGTCCTGACTTTC